These 8 T cell receptor beta chains were all obtained from the same sample, sequenced in a study of cytomegalovirus exposure and HLA in healthy donors. Primers included in the PCR were 60 Vbeta and 13 Jbeta primers. Using immunoSEQ multiplex PCR, the repertoire was profiled, and TCRdb retains in-frame clones only, with some absent. This sample has roughly 120,000 clones, with about 73% found just once. Source material: PBMCs. These receptors came from a woman in her thirties in good health and CMV-seropositive.

V gene TRBV7-8 combines with J gene TRBJ2-5, with D maybe TRBD1 (6 bases). Trimming stripped 4 bases from V and 4 bases from J, with 16 bases between. This CDR3 region has 15 residues. Germline V CDR1 and CDR2: SGHVS, FQNEAQ. The CDR3 DNA follows: TGTGCCAGCAGCTCACTACAGGGAACCCTAGAGACCCAGTACTTC. As protein: CASSSLQGTLETQYF.

This rearrangement joins TRBV7-3 to TRBJ2-1; 9 bases are shared with TRBD2. Germline lookup yields CDR1 SGHTA and CDR2 FQGTGA. The CDR3 loop spans 16 amino acids. The V and J ends lost 6 bases and 6 bases, in that order; junction bases with no gene match: 12. The CDR3 spells CASSPGGGGLFNEQFF. The CDR3 bases are TGTGCCAGCAGTCCCGGCGGGGGGGGGTTGTTCAATGAGCAGTTCTTC.

The chain recombines TRBV5-1 with TRBJ1-4; D perhaps matches TRBD1 (5 bases). The CDR3 loop spans 16 amino acids. The germline V gene has CDR1 SGHRS and CDR2 YFSETQ. V lost 5 bases to trimming and J lost 5 bases, with 19 bases between them. Here the CDR3 DNA reads TGCGCCAGCAGTGTTGGAGTGAAGGGGCGAAATGAAAAACTGTTTTTT. Its protein is CASSVGVKGRNEKLFF.

The CDR3 protein is CASTRAGGETEAFF. In DNA form, the CDR3 reads TGTGCCAGTACTCGGGCGGGGGGCGAAACTGAAGCTTTCTTT. The V and J genes are TRBV19 and TRBJ1-1; D possibly corresponds to TRBD1 (6 bases). Trimming stripped 7 bases from V and 5 bases from J, with 17 bases between. The germline V gene encodes CDR1 LNHDA and CDR2 SQIVND (reference sequence). This CDR3 region has 14 residues.

This clone was observed a few times. The chain joins TRBV7-2 to TRBJ2-1; D is unclear. Germline V gives CDR1 SGHTA, CDR2 FQGNSA. CDR3 size: 13 residues. V was cut by 2 bases and J by 4 bases, with 6 bases left in between. The CDR3 protein is CASSLKEYNEQFF. CDR3 bases: TGTGCCAGCAGCTTAAAAGAGTACAATGAGCAGTTCTTC.

The chain combines TRBV4-1 with TRBJ1-1, with TRBD1 matching 9 bases. Germline values: CDR1 MGHRA, CDR2 YSYEKL. The trim removed 5 bases at V and 4 bases at J, leaving 8 bases unmatched. CDR3 length equals 15 residues. In nucleotides, the CDR3 is TGCGCCAGCAGCGACGGACAGGGGATGGGCACTGAAGCTTTCTTT. The encoded protein is CASSDGQGMGTEAFF.

The rearrangement joins TRBV4-3 to TRBJ2-2, with a weak D call TRBD2 (6 bases). With 0 bases removed from V and 2 bases from J, the gap between germline ends came to 16 bases. The CDR3 length is 18 residues. In germline, CDR1 is LGHNA, CDR2 YSLEER. CDR3 in amino acids: CASSQDVMTRGNTGELFF. The DNA for the CDR3 is TGCGCCAGCAGCCAAGATGTGATGACTAGGGGCAACACCGGGGAGCTGTTTTTT.

The V gene is TRBV19, the J gene TRBJ1-1; the D gene is possibly TRBD1 (6 bases). V lost 1 base and J 4 bases, leaving 7 bases between the germline ends. Germline CDR1 LNHDA, CDR2 SQIVND (reference sequence). The CDR3 contains 13 residues. CDR3 sequence: CASSIGRGTEAFF. CDR3 DNA: TGTGCCAGTAGTATAGGCAGGGGCACTGAAGCTTTCTTT.